A single sample gave rise to the 28 T cell receptor beta chains below, sequenced in a study of beta chain features in type 1 diabetes. Every bit of the isolated RNA underwent reverse transcription, so sequencing read expressed TCRB transcripts. Assay: immunoSEQ multiplex PCR; the TCRdb copy retains only in-frame clones and omits some. The sample consists of fewer than 550,000 clones, roughly 11% of them appearing once. The sample comprised naive CD4+ T cells from blood. The receptors come from a woman aged 18-30 years in good health.

V is TRBV5-1 and J is TRBJ1-2, with D perhaps TRBD1 (6 bases). Trimming took 3 bases from V and 8 from J, leaving 26 bases between them. Germline CDR1 reads SGHRS; CDR2 reads YFSETQ. The CDR3 covers 17 residues. The CDR3 DNA sequence: TGCGCCAGCAGCTCGCAAACTGAACCCACACAGGGATCCGGCTACACCTTC. It is translated as CASSSQTEPTQGSGYTF.

The J gene is TRBJ2-7, the V gene TRBV6-5, with TRBD2 as a possible D gene (5 bases). V was trimmed by 3 bases and J by 2 bases, leaving 11 bases between them. Per germline, CDR1 MNHEY and CDR2 SVGAGI. There are 14 residues in the CDR3. As DNA, the CDR3 is TGTGCCAGCAGTTATAAGACGGGAACCTACGAGCAGTACTTC. Its protein product is CASSYKTGTYEQYF.

The CDR3 DNA reads as TGTGCCAGTTCCTTGGGGGGGACGGGAATGAATGAGCAGTTCTTC. Encoded protein: CASSLGGTGMNEQFF. V usage is TRBV19 and J usage is TRBJ2-1; TRBD2 aligns across 7 bases. V lost 8 bases to trimming and J lost 7 bases; unmatched junction nucleotides: 14. Germline V CDR1 and CDR2: LNHDA, SQIVND (reference sequence). The CDR3 extends over 15 amino acids.

In this sample, this clone turned up a few times. CDR3 sequence (DNA): TGTGCCAGTAGTACCCCACCAGGGACAGGGGTAAACAATGAGCAGTTCTTC. This translates into CASSTPPGTGVNNEQFF. The chain is built from TRBV19 and TRBJ2-1; 10 bases map to TRBD1. The germline gives CDR1 LNHDA, CDR2 SQIVND (reference sequence). The CDR3 is 17 residues long. V gave up 4 bases and J gave up 5 bases; unmatched junction bases: 11.

This chain connects TRBV28 to TRBJ2-1, with no clear D. V was pared by 2 bases and J by 6 bases, with 14 bases between. The CDR3 has 15 residues. CDR1 is MDHEN and CDR2 is SYDVKM in the germline V gene. Written as DNA, the CDR3 is TGTGCCAGCAGTTTACAGGCAGTAGCAGGCAATGAGCAGTTCTTC. Translating it yields CASSLQAVAGNEQFF.

The chain links TRBV7-9 to TRBJ2-7, with 10 bases identical to TRBD2. The CDR3 covers 15 residues. Trimming removed 5 bases from V and 7 bases from J; junction bases left unmatched: 11. Germline-derived CDR1 and CDR2 are SEHNR and FQNEAQ (reference sequence). CDR3 sequence reads: CASSRNASGSWEQYF. In DNA, the CDR3 is TGTGCCAGCAGCCGGAATGCTAGCGGGAGTTGGGAGCAGTACTTC.

The V call is TRBV5-1, the J call TRBJ2-1, with D unresolved. The CDR3 covers 17 residues. CDR1 and CDR2 from the germline V gene are SGHRS and YFSETQ. The V end was cut by 1 base, the J end by 0 bases, with 14 bases between. The CDR3 sequence: CASSLRGITSSYNEQFF. CDR3 nucleotides: TGCGCCAGCAGCTTGCGTGGGATAACCAGCTCCTACAATGAGCAGTTCTTC. Together with reference TRBV5-1 and TRBJ2-1, the CDR3 gives the full variable domain: KAGVTQTPRYLIKTRGQQVTLSCSPISGHRSVSWYQQTPGQGLQFLFEYFSETQRNKGNFPGRFSGRQFSNSRSEMNVSTLELGDSALYLCASSLRGITSSYNEQFFGPGTRLTVL.

The V gene is TRBV4-3, the J gene TRBJ1-4; weak D call: TRBD1 (5 bases). V lost 4 bases, J lost 7 bases, and 13 bases lay in between. In germline, CDR1 is LGHNA, CDR2 YSLEER. The CDR3 runs to 14 residues. CDR3 nucleotides: TGCGCCAGCAGCCGAGGGCAGGGCCGTGAAAAACTGTTTTTT. Its translation is CASSRGQGREKLFF.

The gene calls are TRBV30 and TRBJ2-2; 7 nucleotides match TRBD2. Trimming at V came to 1 base and at J to 3 bases, leaving 5 bases not matched to a gene. CDR1 and CDR2 (germline): GTSNPN, SVGIG (reference sequence). There are 15 residues in the CDR3. The CDR3 loop is CAWSAKRGDTGELFF. In DNA form, the CDR3 reads TGTGCCTGGAGTGCCAAACGGGGGGACACCGGGGAGCTGTTTTTT.

The sample holds a few counts of this clone. The genes are TRBV4-2 and TRBJ1-1; D is ambiguous. The CDR3 is 14 amino acids. Per the germline V gene, CDR1 is LGHNA and CDR2 is YNFKEQ. Trimming took 3 bases from V and 7 from J, leaving 15 bases between them. CDR3 region: CASSQVGRDFEAFF. The CDR3 coding sequence is TGTGCCAGCAGCCAGGTGGGGAGGGATTTTGAAGCTTTCTTT.

The chain links TRBV7-3 to TRBJ2-7, with 11 bases lining up with TRBD2. Germline CDR1 SGHTA, CDR2 FQGTGA. This CDR3 comprises 14 residues. V shed 5 bases and J 6 bases; nucleotides not matched to a gene: 6. This CDR3 is CASSPDGLAGEQYF. The CDR3 region has the DNA TGTGCCAGCAGCCCAGACGGACTAGCGGGCGAGCAGTACTTC.

The sample holds a few counts of this clone. At the DNA level, this CDR3 is encoded by other sequences in the same sample as well. This rearrangement joins TRBV7-2 to TRBJ2-3; D call uncertain. The CDR3 runs 12 residues. Germline assignment: CDR1 SGHTA and CDR2 FQGNSA. The V and J ends lost 2 bases and 4 bases respectively, with 4 bases between them. The CDR3 DNA follows: TGTGCCAGCAGCTTACTCGCAGATACGCAGTATTTT. The encoded protein is CASSLLADTQYF.

This clone was observed a handful of times. The V and J genes are TRBV9 and TRBJ1-2; D not resolved. Germline loops: CDR1 SGDLS, CDR2 YYNGEE. Trimming pared 0 bases from V and 0 bases from J, leaving 9 bases between. The CDR3 runs to 15 residues. CDR3 DNA sequence: TGTGCCAGCAGCGTAGATCAGGACCCTAACTATGGCTACACCTTC. Translated: CASSVDQDPNYGYTF.

This chain connects TRBV15 to TRBJ2-4, with D perhaps matching TRBD2 (6 bases). The CDR3 is 23 residues long. V was clipped by 6 bases and J by 0 bases, with 36 bases between them. Germline CDR1 is LNHNV and CDR2 is YYDKDF (reference sequence). For the CDR3, the DNA is TGTGCCACCAGAGGAGGGAGAGACCTTGGTCGGGCAGGCAATCTACTAGCCAAAAACATTCAGTACTTC. Protein product: CATRGGRDLGRAGNLLAKNIQYF. The variable domain in full, with the rest retrieved from reference TRBV15 and TRBJ2-4, is DAMVIQNPRYQVTQFGKPVTLSCSQTLNHNVMYWYQQKSSQAPKLLFHYYDKDFNNEADTPDNFQSRRPNTSFCFLDIRSPGLGDTAMYLCATRGGRDLGRAGNLLAKNIQYFGAGTRLSVL.

This clone turned up a few times. The chain combines TRBV9 with TRBJ2-1; 10 nucleotides agree with TRBD1. CDR1 is SGDLS, CDR2 YYNGEE, per germline. This CDR3 has 18 residues. Losses at the gene ends were 4 bases for V and 8 bases for J; bases not matched to a gene: 18. CDR3 sequence reads: CASSIRDRGNYVKDEQFF. DNA of the CDR3: TGTGCCAGCAGCATCCGGGACAGGGGTAATTATGTCAAGGATGAGCAGTTCTTC. Complete variable domain (other parts from reference TRBV9 and TRBJ2-1): DSGVTQTPKHLITATGQRVTLRCSPRSGDLSVYWYQQSLDQGLQFLIQYYNGEERAKGNILERFSAQQFPDLHSELNLSSLELGDSALYFCASSIRDRGNYVKDEQFFGPGTRLTVL.

This clone turned up a few times. V gene TRBV7-3 combines with J gene TRBJ2-1; D possibly matches TRBD1 or TRBD2 (5 bases each). The germline V and J ends were trimmed by 5 bases and 4 bases, with 18 bases remaining between them. From germline, CDR1 is SGHTA and CDR2 FQGTGA. CDR3 length equals 16 residues. The CDR3 DNA reads as TGTGCCAGCAGCCCACGGGGCACCGGAATATACAATGAGCAGTTCTTC. Residues: CASSPRGTGIYNEQFF.

This rearrangement joins TRBV7-2 to TRBJ2-5, with 14 bases identical to TRBD2. The CDR3 has 15 residues. Germline V gene data show CDR1 as SGHTA and CDR2 as FQGNSA. Germline trimming cut 4 bases from V and 13 bases from J; bases unmatched to any gene: 11. The CDR3 DNA reads as TGTGCCAGCAGCTACACCGGGACTAGCGGGAGCCTTGTGTACTTC. Amino acids: CASSYTGTSGSLVYF.

The chain carries TRBV4-3 and TRBJ1-3; TRBD1 agrees at 9 bases. CDR1 is LGHNA, CDR2 YSLEER, per germline. The CDR3 runs 16 residues. Unmatched junction bases numbered 5, after V lost 0 bases and J lost 5 bases. The CDR3 is CASSQEGGQGRNTIYF. In DNA, the CDR3 is TGCGCCAGCAGCCAAGAGGGTGGACAGGGGAGAAACACCATATATTTT.

The chain couples TRBV4-3 to TRBJ2-3; D remains ambiguous. The V end lost 0 bases, the J end lost 1 base, and 11 bases lay between the germline ends. This CDR3 is 16 amino acids long. Looked up from germline, CDR1 is LGHNA and CDR2 is YSLEER. Here the CDR3 DNA reads TGCGCCAGCAGCCAAGATTGGTTCCGTGGCACAGATACGCAGTATTTT. This encodes CASSQDWFRGTDTQYF.

This clone showed up many times. The V and J genes are TRBV30 and TRBJ1-2; D is undetermined. Germline CDR1 GTSNPN, CDR2 SVGIG (reference sequence). The CDR3 covers 13 residues. The V end was cut by 0 bases, the J end by 8 bases, with 13 bases between. CDR3 in DNA: TGTGCCTGGAGTGTTATGGGTGTGGGAGGCTACACCTTC. Protein sequence: CAWSVMGVGGYTF.

Only a few counts were recorded for this clone. V usage is TRBV7-9 and J usage is TRBJ1-1; tentative D call: TRBD1 (5 bases). CDR3 length: 13 amino acids. CDR1 is SEHNR, CDR2 FQNEAQ, per germline (reference sequence). V dropped 0 bases and J dropped 5 bases, with 7 bases sitting between them. In DNA form, the CDR3 reads TGTGCCAGCAGCTTAGCGGGGGAGACTGAAGCTTTCTTT. It translates to CASSLAGETEAFF.

This clone was found a few times. This sample includes further DNA sequences coding for the same CDR3. The V call is TRBV15, the J call TRBJ2-7; 9 positions match TRBD2. CDR1 and CDR2 (germline): LNHNV, YYDKDF (reference sequence). Trimming took 1 base from V and 1 from J; bases not matched to a gene: 5. The CDR3 is made up of 16 amino acids. The CDR3: CATSRGRREGSYEQYF. The DNA for the CDR3 is TGTGCCACCAGCAGAGGCCGGCGGGAGGGGTCCTACGAGCAGTACTTC.

This chain joins TRBV7-9 and TRBJ2-6, with D possibly being TRBD1 (5 bases). Germline CDR1 reads SEHNR; CDR2 reads FQNEAQ (reference sequence). The CDR3 covers 16 residues. V lost 5 bases and J lost 4, with 15 bases in between. CDR3 in amino acids: CASSPVRGAGANVLTF. The CDR3 DNA is TGTGCCAGCAGCCCTGTTAGGGGCGCGGGGGCCAACGTCCTGACTTTC.

This clone was picked up a small number of times. The gene calls are TRBV30 and TRBJ2-5; the D gene is possibly TRBD2 (5 bases). Trimming removed 0 bases from V and 3 bases from J, with 8 bases in between. In germline, CDR1 is GTSNPN, CDR2 SVGIG (reference sequence). The CDR3 runs 13 residues. The CDR3 nucleotides are TGTGCCTGGAGTGTAAGGCGGGAAGAGACCCAGTACTTC. It encodes CAWSVRREETQYF.

The sample holds a few counts of this clone. This chain links TRBV4-3 with TRBJ1-6; D is possibly TRBD1 (6 bases). The CDR3 loop spans 15 amino acids. The V end lost 1 base, the J end lost 6 bases, and 10 bases lay between the germline ends. In germline, CDR1 is LGHNA, CDR2 YSLEER. CDR3 coding DNA: TGCGCCAGCAGCCAAGTAGCAGGGGTTAATTCACCCCTCCACTTT. Translation: CASSQVAGVNSPLHF.

This clone was seen a few times. The chain links TRBV9 to TRBJ2-5; the D is unclear. The germline CDR1 and CDR2 sequences are SGDLS and YYNGEE. The CDR3 sequence is 13 residues long. V lost 1 base to trimming and J lost 4 bases, with 8 bases between them. The CDR3 loop is CASSVSLGETQYF. DNA for the CDR3: TGTGCCAGCAGCGTATCCCTGGGAGAGACCCAGTACTTC.

The chain is built from TRBV25-1 and TRBJ1-1; possibly TRBD1 for D (5 bases). Trimming removed 3 bases from V and 1 base from J, with 9 bases in between. The CDR3 consists of 14 residues. Germline V CDR1 and CDR2: MGHDK, SYGVNS. The CDR3 DNA reads TGTGCCAGCAGTGATGGGGGACCGAACACTGAAGCTTTCTTT. Its translation is CASSDGGPNTEAFF.

The V call is TRBV28, the J call TRBJ1-4; unclear D gene. The CDR3 consists of 13 residues. Trimming removed 7 bases at V and 2 bases at J, with 8 bases between. Looked up from germline, CDR1 is MDHEN and CDR2 is SYDVKM. Here the CDR3 DNA reads TGTGCCAGCACCGGAGGGACTAATGAAAAACTGTTTTTT. Amino acid sequence: CASTGGTNEKLFF.